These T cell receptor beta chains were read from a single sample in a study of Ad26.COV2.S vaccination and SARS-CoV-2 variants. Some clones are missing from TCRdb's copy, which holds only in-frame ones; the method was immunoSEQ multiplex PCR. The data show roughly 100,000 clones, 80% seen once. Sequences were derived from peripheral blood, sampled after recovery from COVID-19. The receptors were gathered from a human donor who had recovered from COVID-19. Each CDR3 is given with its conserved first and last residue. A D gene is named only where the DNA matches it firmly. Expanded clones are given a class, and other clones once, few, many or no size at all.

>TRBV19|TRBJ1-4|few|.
CASSRFNEKLFF
TGTGCCAGTAGTAGATTTAATGAAAAACTGTTTTTT
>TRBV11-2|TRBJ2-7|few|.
CASSSGHHEQYF
TGTGCCAGCAGCTCGGGACACCACGAGCAGTACTTC
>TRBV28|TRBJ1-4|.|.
CASSLPAGGSNEKLFF
TGTGCCAGCAGCCTACCTGCTGGTGGGTCTAATGAAAAACTGTTTTTT
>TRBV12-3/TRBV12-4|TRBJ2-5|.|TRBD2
CATSRGYQETQYF
TGTGCCACCTCGCGGGGGTACCAAGAGACCCAGTACTTC
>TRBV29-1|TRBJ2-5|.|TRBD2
CSAEPGTRFSETQYF
TGCAGTGCCGAACCCGGGACTAGATTCAGTGAGACCCAGTACTTC
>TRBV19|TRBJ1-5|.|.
CASSISTGRVTQPQHF
TGTGCCAGTAGTATTTCAACAGGGAGGGTGACTCAGCCCCAGCATTTT
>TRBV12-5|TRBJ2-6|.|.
CASGLYRENSGANVLTF
TGTGCTAGTGGTTTGTACAGGGAAAACTCTGGGGCCAACGTCCTGACTTTC
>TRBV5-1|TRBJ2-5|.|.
CASSLQGQLGETQYF
TGCGCCAGCAGCTTGCAGGGGCAACTTGGAGAGACCCAGTACTTC
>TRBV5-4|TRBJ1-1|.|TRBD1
CASSYRTGGTEAFF
TGTGCCAGCAGCTACCGGACAGGGGGCACTGAAGCTTTCTTT
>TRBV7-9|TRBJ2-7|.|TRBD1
CASSSTTGTIYEQYF
TGTGCCAGCAGCTCAACGACAGGGACCATATACGAGCAGTACTTC
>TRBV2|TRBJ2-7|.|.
CASSGQSPYEQYF
TGTGCCAGCTCGGGCCAGAGTCCCTACGAGCAGTACTTC